Listed below are T cell receptor beta chains from one sample, sequenced in a study of blood T cell repertoires in COVID-19. TCRdb's copy holds only in-frame clones and misses some; the assay was immunoSEQ multiplex PCR. This table holds about 200,000 clones, 85% found once. Sequences were obtained from PBMCs or T cells enriched from blood (not recorded which). The receptors shown here come from a man aged 40-50 years who had recovered from COVID-19. The CDR3 runs from the conserved cysteine through the conserved F or W. A D gene is named only where the DNA matches it firmly. Not every row has a clone size; where given, it reads once, few, many or a size class.

>NA|TRBV6-5|NA|TRBJ1-1
TGTGCCAGCCGGAGTGGGGGGATCACTGAAGCTTTCTTT
CASRSGGITEAFF
>TRBD1|TRBV28|NA|TRBJ1-1
TGTGCCAGCAGTTCCCCTGGGACAGGATCTCGGTATGGAGCTTTCTTT
CASSSPGTGSRYGAFF
>NA|TRBV6-4|NA|TRBJ2-3
TGTGCCAGCAGTGAAACGGGGTTCTCTAGCACAGATACGCAGTATTTT
CASSETGFSSTDTQYF
>TRBD2|TRBV29-1|NA|TRBJ2-7
TGCAGCGTTGAAAAGGGACTAGCGGGCTCCTACGAGCAGTACTTC
CSVEKGLAGSYEQYF
>NA|TRBV28|NA|TRBJ1-5
TGTGCCAGCAGTCGCAGGCTTATAGGGGATCAGCCCCAGCATTTT
CASSRRLIGDQPQHF
>TRBD1|TRBV7-2|NA|TRBJ1-6
TGTGCCAGCAGCATAAACAGGGGGTTTAATTCACCCCTCCACTTT
CASSINRGFNSPLHF
>TRBD1|TRBV14|NA|TRBJ2-5
TGTGCCAGCAGCCACCCAGGGGGCGCGAGAGGAGAGACCCAGTACTTC
CASSHPGGARGETQYF
>TRBD2|TRBV6-6|NA|TRBJ2-7
TGTGCCAGCACCAAGGGGAGGGACGAGCAGTACTTC
CASTKGRDEQYF
>TRBD1|TRBV11-2|NA|TRBJ1-1
TGTGCCAGCAGCCATGCCCCGGGACAGGGTAACACTGAAGCTTTCTTT
CASSHAPGQGNTEAFF
>TRBD2|TRBV28|NA|TRBJ2-7
TGTGCCAGCAGTTTGTCTAGCGGGAGTTCCTACGAGCAGTACTTC
CASSLSSGSSYEQYF
>NA|TRBV25-1|NA|TRBJ1-3
TGTGCCAGCAGTGAATTGGGAGACTCTGGAAACACCATATATTTT
CASSELGDSGNTIYF
>NA|TRBV19|NA|TRBJ1-5
TGTGCCAGTAGTATGAGTTTAGGGGGTAGGCCCCAGCATTTT
CASSMSLGGRPQHF
>NA|TRBV11-1|NA|TRBJ2-2
TGTGCCAGCAGCTTAGTAGGGGGTCCGAACACCGGGGAGCTGTTTTTT
CASSLVGGPNTGELFF
>NA|TRBV19|once|TRBJ1-1
TGTGCCAGTACCATAGCCGGGGGAACTGAAGCTTTCTTT
CASTIAGGTEAFF
>NA|TRBV5-1|NA|TRBJ1-1
TGCGCCAGCAGCTTGGCCGGGGGTTTGGGCTACGGGGCGAACACTGAAGCTTTCTTT
CASSLAGGLGYGANTEAFF
>NA|TRBV10-3|NA|TRBJ2-3
TGTGCCATCAGTGAGTCCGGACTTCTTACGCAGTATTTT
CAISESGLLTQYF
>TRBD2|TRBV28|NA|TRBJ2-1
TGTGCCAGCAGCCCAGAGGGACTAGCGGGAGTTCGTGAGCAGTTCTTC
CASSPEGLAGVREQFF
>NA|TRBV27|NA|TRBJ2-7
TGTGCCAGCAGTTTAGGTCAGGGATTGACTGAGCAGTACTTC
CASSLGQGLTEQYF
>NA|TRBV7-6|NA|TRBJ1-3
TGTGCCAGCAGCCCAAGCACGGGAAAACTTTACTCTGGAAACACCATATATTTT
CASSPSTGKLYSGNTIYF
>TRBD1|TRBV7-9|medium-sized|TRBJ2-7
TGTGCCAGCAGCCCGAGACAGGGGGGCCCTTACGAGCAGTACTTC
CASSPRQGGPYEQYF
>NA|TRBV29-1|NA|TRBJ2-2
TGCAGCGCTGGGGGGTCCGGGGAGCTGTTTTTT
CSAGGSGELFF
>TRBD2|TRBV2|NA|TRBJ2-3
TGTGCCAGCAGTTACGCTAGCGGAAGCACAGATACGCAGTATTTT
CASSYASGSTDTQYF
>TRBD1|TRBV30|NA|TRBJ1-1
TGTGCCTGGAGGGGGGACAGGAAGAACACTGAAGCTTTCTTT
CAWRGDRKNTEAFF
>NA|TRBV11-3|once|TRBJ1-1
TGTGCCAGCAGCTCAGAAGGGTTCCGGGACAAGAACACTGAAGCTTTCTTT
CASSSEGFRDKNTEAFF
>NA|TRBV30|NA|TRBJ1-4
TGTGCCTGGAGTGCAGGGCCTAATGAAAAACTGTTTTTT
CAWSAGPNEKLFF